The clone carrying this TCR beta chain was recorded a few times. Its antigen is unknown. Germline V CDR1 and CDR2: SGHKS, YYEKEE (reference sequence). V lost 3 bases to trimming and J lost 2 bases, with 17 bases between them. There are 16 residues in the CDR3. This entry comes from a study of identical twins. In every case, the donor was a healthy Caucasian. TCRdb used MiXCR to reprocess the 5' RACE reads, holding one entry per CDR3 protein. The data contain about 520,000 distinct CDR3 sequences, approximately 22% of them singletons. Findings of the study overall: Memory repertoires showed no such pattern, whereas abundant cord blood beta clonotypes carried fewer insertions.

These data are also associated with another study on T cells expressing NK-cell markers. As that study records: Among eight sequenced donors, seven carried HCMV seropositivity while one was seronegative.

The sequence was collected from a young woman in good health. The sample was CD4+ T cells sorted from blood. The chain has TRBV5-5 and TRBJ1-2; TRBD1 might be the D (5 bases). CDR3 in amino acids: CASSSLGGGRNYGYTF. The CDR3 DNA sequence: TGTGCCAGCAGCTCTCTGGGGGGGGGACGGAACTATGGCTACACCTTC.